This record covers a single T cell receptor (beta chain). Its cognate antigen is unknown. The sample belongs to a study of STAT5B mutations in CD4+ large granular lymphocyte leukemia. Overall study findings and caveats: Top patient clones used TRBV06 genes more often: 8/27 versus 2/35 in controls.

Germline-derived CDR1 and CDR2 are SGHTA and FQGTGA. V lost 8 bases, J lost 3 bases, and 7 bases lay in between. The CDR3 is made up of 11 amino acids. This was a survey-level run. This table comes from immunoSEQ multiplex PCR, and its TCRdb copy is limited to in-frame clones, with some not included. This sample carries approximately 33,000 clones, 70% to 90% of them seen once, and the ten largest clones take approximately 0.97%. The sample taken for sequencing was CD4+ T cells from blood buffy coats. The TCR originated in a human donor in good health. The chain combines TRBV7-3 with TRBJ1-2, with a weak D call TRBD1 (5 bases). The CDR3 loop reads CASGGYYGYTF. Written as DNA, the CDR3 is TGTGCCAGCGGGGGGTACTATGGCTACACCTTC.